The 5 T cell receptor beta chains in this list originate from one sample, sequenced in a study of shared clonotypes between healthy human individuals. Selected positively for CCR7 and CD45RO-negative, naive CD8 cells excluded terminally differentiated effector memory CD45RA+ cells. Assay used: immunoSEQ multiplex PCR; TCRdb lists only in-frame clones, some missing. The sample lists more than 500,000 clones, 95% seen once, with 0.095% to 0.14% in the top ten. The sample taken for sequencing was naive CD8+ T cells sorted from blood. The receptors come from a woman under 40 in good health.

This chain links TRBV5-6 with TRBJ2-7; weak D call: TRBD2 (5 bases). This CDR3 is 14 amino acids long. V lost 3 bases and J lost 4, with 14 bases in between. Germline CDR1 reads SGHDT; CDR2 reads YYEEEE. The CDR3 sequence: CASSSTPGDYEQYF. The CDR3 DNA is TGTGCCAGCAGCTCTACCCCCGGGGATTACGAGCAGTACTTC.

The chain has TRBV7-9 and TRBJ2-6, with 9 bases that match TRBD2. CDR1 is SEHNR, CDR2 FQNEAQ, per germline (reference sequence). Trimming took 3 bases from V and 3 from J; bases not matched to a gene: 3. The CDR3 contains 16 residues. The CDR3 DNA follows: TGTGCCAGCAGCTTGAGCGGGAGGAGTGGGGCCAACGTCCTGACTTTC. Translation gives CASSLSGRSGANVLTF.

The chain employs TRBV19 and TRBJ1-1; D is uncertain. This CDR3 spans 12 amino acids. V lost 5 bases, J lost 1 base, and 5 bases lay in between. Germline V lookup: CDR1 LNHDA, CDR2 SQIVND (reference sequence). In DNA form, the CDR3 reads TGTGCCAGTAGTCCGGGGAACACTGAAGCTTTCTTT. This sequence encodes CASSPGNTEAFF.

Turning to this clone: Other DNA sequences within the sample encode an identical CDR3. The chain carries TRBV28 and TRBJ1-1; TRBD1 might be the D (5 bases). The V gene's germline CDR1 is MDHEN and CDR2 SYDVKM. The V end lost 3 bases, the J end lost 5 bases, and 7 bases lay between the germline ends. The CDR3 totals 12 residues. The CDR3 sequence: CASSFGGTEAFF. CDR3 bases: TGTGCCAGCAGTTTTGGGGGGACTGAAGCTTTCTTT.

The chain couples TRBV5-4 to TRBJ2-3; 9 bases are a match to TRBD2. Germline V gene sequence: CDR1 SGHNT, CDR2 YYREEE (reference sequence). The CDR3 spans 14 residues. The J segment lost 4 bases and the V segment lost 4 bases, leaving 4 bases of the junction unmatched. The CDR3 sequence: CASSPGTSPDTQYF. DNA of the CDR3: TGTGCCAGCAGCCCAGGGACTAGCCCAGATACGCAGTATTTT. Variable domain in full (rest from reference TRBV5-4 and TRBJ2-3): ETGVTQSPTHLIKTRGQQVTLRCSSQSGHNTVSWYQQALGQGPQFIFQYYREEENGRGNFPPRFSGLQFPNYSSELNVNALELDDSALYLCASSPGTSPDTQYFGPGTRLTVL.